This T cell receptor (beta chain) was sequenced for a study of cytomegalovirus exposure and HLA in healthy donors. On the study more broadly: Among around 400 genotyped donors, around 77% fell in the Caucasian-associated ancestry cluster.

Concerning this clone: Its antigen remains unknown.

Trimming took 0 bases from V and 7 from J; bases not matched to a gene: 5. The CDR3 has 15 amino acids. The germline V gene encodes CDR1 SGDLS and CDR2 YYNGEE. The primer mix had 60 Vbeta and 13 Jbeta primers. Sequenced by immunoSEQ multiplex PCR; TCRdb stores in-frame clones only, minus some. Of roughly 18,000 clones in the sample, roughly 75% were seen once. Findings and limits, study-wide: The analysis excluded some indistinguishable V segments, including TRBV6-2 and TRBV6-3.

This chain uses TRBV9 with TRBJ2-1; 9 bases align to TRBD2. The TCR originated in a man aged 18 to 35 in good health and CMV-seronegative. Sequenced input: PBMCs. As DNA, the CDR3 is TGTGCCAGCAGCGTAGGAGGAACTAGCGGGAATGAGCAGTTCTTC. Translating gives CASSVGGTSGNEQFF.